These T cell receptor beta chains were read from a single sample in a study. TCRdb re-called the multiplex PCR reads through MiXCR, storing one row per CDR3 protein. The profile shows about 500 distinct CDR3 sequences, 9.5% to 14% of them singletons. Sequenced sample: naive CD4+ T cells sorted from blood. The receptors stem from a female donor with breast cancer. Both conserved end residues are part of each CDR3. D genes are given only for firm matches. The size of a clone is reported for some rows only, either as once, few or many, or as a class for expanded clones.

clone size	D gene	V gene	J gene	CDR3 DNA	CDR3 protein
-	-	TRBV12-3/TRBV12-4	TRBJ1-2	TGTGCCAGCAGCCGCGACAGACCCTATGGCTACACCTTC	CASSRDRPYGYTF
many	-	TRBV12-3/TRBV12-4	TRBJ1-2	TGTGCCAGCAGTTCCGGGAGTAACTATGGCTACACCTTC	CASSSGSNYGYTF
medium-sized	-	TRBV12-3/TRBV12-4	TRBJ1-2	TGTGCCAGCACCCCGGCACTAAACTATGGCTACACCTTC	CASTPALNYGYTF
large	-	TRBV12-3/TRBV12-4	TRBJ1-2	TGTGCCAGCAGCGCTACCCAGGGAGACTATGGCTACACCTTC	CASSATQGDYGYTF
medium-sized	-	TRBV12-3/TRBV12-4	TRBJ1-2	TGTGCCAGCAGTTTCGCAAATTGGGATGGCTACACCTTC	CASSFANWDGYTF
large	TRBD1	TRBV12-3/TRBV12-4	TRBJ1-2	TGTGCCAGCAGGCCCAGGGGACAGCTAGAGGGCTACACCTTC	CASRPRGQLEGYTF